A single sample gave rise to the 9 T cell receptor beta chains below, sequenced in a study of T cell repertoires in cytomegalovirus infection. TCRdb called the reads again in MiXCR, with one record for every CDR3 protein. Among 35,000 or so distinct CDR3 sequences, just over 50% were seen once, and the ten largest hold roughly 90%. No antigen has been identified for these receptors. Specimen: CD8+ T cells from cultured PBMCs, collected from culture after CMV antigen stimulation. Receptors were obtained from a human donor in good health (CMV status not recorded). Some clones in this sample may be carry-over from other donors' samples.

Written as DNA, the CDR3 is TGTGCCAGCAGCCTGGGGGGGGCCCGGAGCACTGAAGCTTTCTTT. It translates to CASSLGGARSTEAFF. The chain employs TRBV5-4 and TRBJ1-1; D is possibly TRBD1 (6 bases). CDR1 is SGHNT and CDR2 is YYREEE in the germline V gene (reference sequence). The CDR3 is 15 residues long. V was clipped by 4 bases and J by 4 bases, with 17 bases between them.

The chain links TRBV7-4 to TRBJ1-2; 7 bases line up with TRBD1. This CDR3 comprises 16 residues. V was pared by 4 bases and J by 0 bases, with 8 bases of the junction left unmatched. From germline, CDR1 is SGHVT and CDR2 SQSDAQ. CDR3 sequence: CASSSYPGQANYGYTF. CDR3 nucleotide sequence: TGTGCCAGCAGCTCCTACCCCGGACAGGCTAACTATGGCTACACCTTC. Drawing the rest from reference TRBV7-4 and TRBJ1-2, the complete variable domain is GAGVSQSPRYKVAKRGRDVALRCDSISGHVTLYWYRQTLGQGSEVLTYSQSDAQRDKSGRPSGRFSAERPERSVSTLKIQRTEQGDSAVYLCASSSYPGQANYGYTFGSGTRLTVV.

This chain links TRBV27 with TRBJ2-5; possibly TRBD2 for D (5 bases). V was trimmed by 2 bases and J by 4 bases, leaving 8 bases between them. CDR1 is MNHEY and CDR2 is SMNVEV in the germline V gene (reference sequence). The CDR3 has 13 residues. CDR3 DNA sequence: TGTGCCAGCAGTTTAGGTGGGAGAGAGACCCAGTACTTC. Protein: CASSLGGRETQYF.

This clonotype occurred a few times. The chain recombines TRBV4-1 with TRBJ1-1, with D possibly being TRBD1 (6 bases). Deletions cut 1 base from V and 2 bases from J, with 8 bases between. The CDR3 totals 14 residues. Germline V gene data show CDR1 as MGHRA and CDR2 as YSYEKL. The CDR3 loop is CASSQGTVNTEAFF. In DNA, the CDR3 is TGCGCCAGCAGCCAAGGGACAGTCAACACTGAAGCTTTCTTT.

The rearrangement uses TRBV7-9 and TRBJ2-1; D remains unclear. Germline assignment: CDR1 SEHNR and CDR2 FQNEAQ (reference sequence). V lost 2 bases, J lost 6 bases, and 17 bases lay in between. The CDR3 runs to 16 residues. DNA of the CDR3: TGTGCCAGCAGCTTATTGGGTGGCCTACCGGGCAATGAGCAGTTCTTC. As protein: CASSLLGGLPGNEQFF.

This clonotype was observed many times. J is TRBJ2-7 and V is TRBV10-3; D might be TRBD2 (6 bases). Germline loops: CDR1 ENHRY, CDR2 SYGVKD. The CDR3 is 14 residues long. V gave up 0 bases and J gave up 6 bases, with 12 bases separating them. The DNA of the CDR3 is TGTGCCATCAGTGAGTCGGAGGGTTTCAGCGAGCAGTACTTC. It is translated as CAISESEGFSEQYF.

Only a few counts were recorded for this clonotype. CDR3 sequence (DNA): TGTGCCAGCGGAACAGGGACGATCGGTGGGGCCAACGTCCTGACTTTC. Translated: CASGTGTIGGANVLTF. V and J are TRBV12-3 or TRBV12-4 and TRBJ2-6, with D possibly being TRBD1 (6 bases). CDR3 size: 16 residues. Trimming took off 8 bases at V and 3 bases at J, with 17 bases between the two ends.

The V gene is TRBV7-4, the J gene TRBJ2-4; D gene unclear. V shed 5 bases and J shed 5 bases, with 10 bases lying between them. The CDR3 totals 13 residues. CDR1 SGHVT and CDR2 SQSDAQ come from the germline V gene. In nucleotides, the CDR3 is TGTGCCAGCAGCCCCGAAGTCCAAAACATTCAGTACTTC. Residues: CASSPEVQNIQYF.

The chain combines TRBV5-1 with TRBJ2-1; 7 bases are a match to TRBD1. CDR3 length equals 15 residues. The ends lost 2 bases at V and 3 bases at J; junction bases unmatched: 5. CDR1 and CDR2 from the germline V gene are SGHRS and YFSETQ. The CDR3 here is CASSFRQGGYNEQFF. For the CDR3, the DNA is TGCGCCAGCAGCTTTCGACAGGGCGGCTACAATGAGCAGTTCTTC.